The subject of this entry is one T cell receptor (beta chain). The data stem from a study of neoadjuvant anti-PD-1 for oral cavity cancer. Trimming shortened V by 5 bases and J by 1 base, and 17 bases separated the two germline ends. The CDR3 length is 16 residues. Germline CDR1 is MGHDK and CDR2 is SYGVNS. Some clones are missing from TCRdb's copy, which holds only in-frame ones; the method was immunoSEQ multiplex PCR. This table holds 12,000 to 15,000 clones, around 70% found once. The gene calls are TRBV25-1 and TRBJ2-5; D might be TRBD1 (6 bases). Source: PBMCs, taken before nivolumab (anti-PD-1) treatment. The source of this sequence is a person aged 35 to 85 with oral cavity squamous cell carcinoma. The DNA for the CDR3 is TGTGCCAGCAGTATCGCGGACAGCAGGCGCCAAGAGACCCAGTACTTC. Residues: CASSIADSRRQETQYF. The whole variable domain, filled in from reference TRBV25-1 and TRBJ2-5, reads EADIYQTPRYLVIGTGKKITLECSQTMGHDKMYWYQQDPGMELHLIHYSYGVNSTEKGDLSSESTVSRIRTEHFPLTLESARPSHTSQYLCASSIADSRRQETQYFGPGTRLLVL.